This passage covers 20 T cell receptor beta chains from one sample sequenced in a study of OX40 agonist ivuxolimab in advanced cancers. Profiled with immunoSEQ multiplex PCR; TCRdb holds only in-frame clones, not every one. Counted here are fewer than 85,000 clones, about 89% occurring once; the ten biggest clones make up around 2.2%. Source: CD4+ or CD8+ T cells sorted from blood, taken in a trial of the OX40 agonist ivuxolimab. These receptors came from an adult with an advanced solid tumor such as melanoma, head and neck, liver or kidney cancer.

The chain links TRBV28 to TRBJ2-7; D uncertain. V was pared by 4 bases and J by 6 bases, with 4 bases between. CDR3 length: 10 residues. Germline V lookup: CDR1 MDHEN, CDR2 SYDVKM. CDR3 residues: CASSWVEQYF. In nucleotides, the CDR3 is TGTGCCAGCAGTTGGGTCGAGCAGTACTTC.

The V gene is TRBV11-2, the J gene TRBJ1-3; a possible D gene is TRBD1 (5 bases). Trimming took off 6 bases at V and 4 bases at J, with 7 bases between the two ends. This CDR3 region has 12 residues. The germline V gene encodes CDR1 SGHAT and CDR2 FQNNGV. The CDR3 loop reads CASSSGGNTIYF. The DNA for the CDR3 is TGTGCCAGCAGTTCAGGGGGAAACACCATATATTTT.

CDR3 nucleotide sequence: TGTGCCATCAGTGAGGGGGTGACAGGGGCCTACGAGCAGTACTTC. Its protein is CAISEGVTGAYEQYF. The chain has TRBV10-3 and TRBJ2-7, with 8 nucleotides matching TRBD1. Looked up from germline, CDR1 is ENHRY and CDR2 is SYGVKD. V was clipped by 2 bases and J by 2 bases; unmatched bases: 5. The CDR3 is made up of 15 amino acids.

The chain's CDR3 is CASRLGPSSYNEQFF. CDR3 DNA sequence: TGTGCCAGCAGGCTGGGGCCAAGCTCCTACAATGAGCAGTTCTTC. V usage is TRBV7-2 and J usage is TRBJ2-1, with a weak D call TRBD1 (5 bases). This CDR3 is 15 amino acids long. Germline loops: CDR1 SGHTA, CDR2 FQGNSA. The V and J ends lost 6 bases and 0 bases respectively, with 12 bases between them.

This clone has only one observation. The chain is built from TRBV5-3 and TRBJ1-2, with unresolved D. TRBV5-3 is sorted into the ORF group, with uncertain function. Trimming shortened V by 9 bases and J by 8 bases, and 11 bases separated the two germline ends. This CDR3 contains 10 residues. The CDR3 DNA reads as TGTGCCATTAAACCGCTGGGCTACACCTTC. It translates to CAIKPLGYTF.

The J gene is TRBJ2-5, the V gene TRBV2; maybe TRBD2 (5 bases). The V gene's germline CDR1 is SNHLY and CDR2 FYNNEI. Trimming removed 7 bases from V and 5 bases from J, with 17 bases in between. This CDR3 has 14 residues. The CDR3 is CASTRGSVSETQYF. CDR3 bases: TGTGCCAGCACCAGAGGGTCCGTTTCGGAGACCCAGTACTTC.

This sequence joins TRBV12-5 and TRBJ2-7; no clear D gene. This CDR3 contains 15 residues. V was pared by 0 bases and J by 3 bases, with 12 bases between. Germline assignment: CDR1 LGHNT and CDR2 FRNRAP. CDR3 sequence: CASGLVQESGYEQYF. The CDR3 DNA reads as TGTGCTAGTGGTTTGGTACAAGAATCGGGCTACGAGCAGTACTTC.

The chain uses TRBV28 and TRBJ1-5; no reliable D call. V gave up 2 bases and J gave up 7 bases, with 15 bases separating them. CDR1 and CDR2 (germline): MDHEN, SYDVKM. The CDR3 extends over 15 amino acids. The CDR3 here is CASSLTGRVGQPQHF. In DNA form, the CDR3 reads TGTGCCAGCAGTTTAACGGGGAGGGTTGGGCAGCCCCAGCATTTT.

The chain joins TRBV7-2 to TRBJ2-2; D call uncertain. The CDR3 is 16 amino acids. Germline V gene sequence: CDR1 SGHTA, CDR2 FQGNSA. Trimming took off 9 bases at V and 0 bases at J, with 17 bases between the two ends. The CDR3 spells CASRLGTRANTGELFF. The CDR3 DNA reads TGTGCCAGTCGACTCGGAACGAGAGCGAACACCGGGGAGCTGTTTTTT. Looking up the rest from reference TRBV7-2 and TRBJ2-2 gives the full variable domain: GAGVSQSPSNKVTEKGKDVELRCDPISGHTALYWYRQSLGQGLEFLIYFQGNSAPDKSGLPSDRFSAERTGGSVSTLTIQRTQQEDSAVYLCASRLGTRANTGELFFGEGSRLTVL.

The rearrangement joins TRBV25-1 to TRBJ2-1, with D perhaps matching TRBD2 (5 bases). Between the trimmed V and J ends, which lost 4 bases and 4 bases, there was a span of 14 bases. The germline gives CDR1 MGHDK, CDR2 SYGVNS. The CDR3 has 15 amino acids. In DNA form, the CDR3 reads TGTGCCAGCAGTGTTGGCGAGGGCGAATACAATGAGCAGTTCTTC. Protein product: CASSVGEGEYNEQFF.

This rearrangement joins TRBV6-1 to TRBJ2-3; 9 bases are shared with TRBD2. Germline V lookup: CDR1 MNHNS, CDR2 SASEGT. The CDR3 is 16 amino acids. The trim removed 2 bases at V and 4 bases at J, leaving 7 bases unmatched. The CDR3 loop reads CASSEFSRGGPDTQYF. The CDR3 DNA follows: TGTGCCAGCAGTGAATTCTCGCGGGGGGGCCCAGATACGCAGTATTTT.

V and J are TRBV28 and TRBJ2-7; either TRBD1 or TRBD2 may fit D (5 bases each). There are 15 residues in the CDR3. V shed 5 bases and J shed 3 bases, with 17 bases lying between them. Looked up from germline, CDR1 is MDHEN and CDR2 is SYDVKM. The CDR3 reads CASSPTPGAGYEQYF. The CDR3 DNA reads as TGTGCCAGCAGTCCTACCCCCGGGGCAGGCTACGAGCAGTACTTC.

The chain is built from TRBV19 and TRBJ2-7, with 7 bases fitting TRBD1. Germline-derived CDR1 and CDR2 are LNHDA and SQIVND (reference sequence). The junction had 3 bases not matched to a gene; V was cut back by 3 bases and J by 1 base. The CDR3 is 14 amino acids. As DNA, the CDR3 is TGTGCCAGTAGTATGAACAGGGGATCCTACGAGCAGTACTTC. As protein: CASSMNRGSYEQYF.

This clone appeared once. This rearrangement joins TRBV16 to TRBJ2-1; tentative D call: TRBD2 (5 bases). V lost 0 bases and J lost 0, with 12 bases in between. The CDR3 is 17 amino acids. Per germline, CDR1 KGHSY and CDR2 FQNENV. The CDR3 nucleotides read TGTGCCAGCAGCCAATCCCGAGGGATGAGCTCCTACAATGAGCAGTTCTTC. Translated: CASSQSRGMSSYNEQFF.

The chain couples TRBV5-4 to TRBJ2-5; possible D gene TRBD1, 6 bases. Germline values: CDR1 SGHNT, CDR2 YYREEE (reference sequence). Trimming stripped 4 bases from V and 5 bases from J, with 15 bases between. The CDR3 totals 14 residues. CDR3 sequence: CASSIAGVSETQYF. The CDR3 coding sequence is TGTGCCAGCAGCATAGCAGGGGTTTCGGAGACCCAGTACTTC.

The chain is built from TRBV18 and TRBJ2-2, with D perhaps matching TRBD1 (6 bases). Per germline, CDR1 KGHSH and CDR2 LQKENI. The CDR3 length is 16 residues. V was cut by 3 bases and J by 1 base, with 12 bases left in between. CDR3 nucleotides: TGTGCCAGCTCACCGCAGGACAGCATGAACACCGGGGAGCTGTTTTTT. The encoded protein is CASSPQDSMNTGELFF.

The V call is TRBV2, the J call TRBJ1-5; D might be TRBD1 (5 bases). Trimming cost V 3 bases and J 6 bases, with 15 bases left between them. The CDR3 length is 15 residues. Germline assignment: CDR1 SNHLY and CDR2 FYNNEI. CDR3 DNA: TGTGCCAGCAGTGATCGCGGATGGGGCAGTCAGCCCCAGCATTTT. Protein sequence: CASSDRGWGSQPQHF. Filled out from reference TRBV2 and TRBJ1-5, the complete variable domain reads EPEVTQTPSHQVTQMGQEVILRCVPISNHLYFYWYRQILGQKVEFLVSFYNNEISEKSEIFDDQFSVERPDGSNFTLKIRSTKLEDSAMYFCASSDRGWGSQPQHFGDGTRLSIL.

V gene TRBV6-1 combines with J gene TRBJ1-5; D uncertain. This CDR3 comprises 15 residues. The germline CDR1 and CDR2 sequences are MNHNS and SASEGT. Trimming cost V 4 bases and J 0 bases, with 10 bases left between them. In DNA form, the CDR3 reads TGTGCCAGCAGTGCAATCGACCCTAGCAATCAGCCCCAGCATTTT. This sequence encodes CASSAIDPSNQPQHF.

This clone was found once. The junction departs from germline at one end; a sequencing error may be responsible. The chain has TRBV27 and TRBJ2-1; D unclear. Germline assignment: CDR1 MNHEY and CDR2 SMNVEV (reference sequence). This CDR3 is built from 12 residues. For the CDR3, the DNA is TGTGCCAGCAGTTTGTGGGCAGCCGAGCTGTTCTTC. It specifies CASSLWAAELFF.

The chain carries TRBV29-1 and TRBJ2-7; D is possibly TRBD1 (5 bases). Between the trimmed V and J ends, which lost 4 bases and 2 bases, there was a span of 12 bases. Germline V lookup: CDR1 SQVTM, CDR2 ANQGSEA. There are 13 residues in the CDR3. Here the CDR3 reads CSVVKGNTYEQYF. The CDR3 region has the DNA TGCAGCGTTGTAAAGGGGAACACCTACGAGCAGTACTTC.